This entry lists 25 T cell receptor beta chains sequenced from one sample in a study of T-cell memory formation after mild COVID-19. In TCRdb, the 5' RACE reads were re-called with MiXCR into one record per CDR3 protein. The table includes approximately 570,000 distinct CDR3 sequences, 15% to 20% detected once. Input material: PBMCs or a T cell subset sorted from them (not recorded which). All receptors come from an adult woman who had mild COVID-19 (a few samples of this study predate the infection). Cell type and time point are not known.

The chain employs TRBV20-1 and TRBJ2-3; D call uncertain. V was clipped by 0 bases and J by 2 bases, with 12 bases between them. Germline V gene sequence: CDR1 DFQATT, CDR2 SNEGSKA (reference sequence). The CDR3 sequence is 15 residues long. The DNA for the CDR3 is TGCAGTGCTAGAGAAGGCAGGTGGGACACAGATACGCAGTATTTT. Its translation: CSAREGRWDTDTQYF.

The chain uses TRBV5-1 and TRBJ2-2; the D is unclear. The CDR3 contains 13 residues. Germline V gene sequence: CDR1 SGHRS, CDR2 YFSETQ. V lost 4 bases to trimming and J lost 5 bases, with 9 bases between them. The CDR3 region has the DNA TGCGCCAGCAGCCAGACACTTACCGGGGAGCTGTTTTTT. Amino acids: CASSQTLTGELFF.

This clonotype turned up a few times. V usage is TRBV24-1 and J usage is TRBJ2-1; 10 nucleotides match TRBD2. The CDR3 covers 16 residues. Germline-derived CDR1 and CDR2 are KGHDR and SFDVKD. The trim removed 2 bases at V and 4 bases at J, leaving 4 bases unmatched. The CDR3 coding sequence is TGTGCCACCAGTGATTACCAGCGGGAGGGTTACAATGAGCAGTTCTTC. Encoded protein: CATSDYQREGYNEQFF.

The rearrangement joins TRBV6-1 to TRBJ2-7, with 7 bases lining up with TRBD1. The CDR3 has 13 residues. Germline V lookup: CDR1 MNHNS, CDR2 SASEGT. With V trimmed by 9 bases and J by 0 bases, 5 bases remained unmatched. CDR3 sequence reads: CASGQESSYEQYF. The CDR3, as DNA: TGTGCCAGTGGACAGGAGAGCTCCTACGAGCAGTACTTC.

The chain joins TRBV20-1 to TRBJ1-2; D is ambiguous. V lost 5 bases, J lost 2 bases, and 12 bases lay in between. The germline CDR1 and CDR2 sequences are DFQATT and SNEGSKA (reference sequence). This CDR3 is built from 13 residues. The CDR3 sequence: CSAEGTENYGYTF. The CDR3 nucleotides are TGCAGTGCTGAAGGCACGGAGAACTATGGCTACACCTTC.

This sequence joins TRBV20-1 and TRBJ2-7; 11 nucleotides align to TRBD2. The germline V gene has CDR1 DFQATT and CDR2 SNEGSKA (reference sequence). The CDR3 extends over 14 amino acids. The V gene end was trimmed by 4 bases and the J gene end by 4 bases; junction bases not matched to a gene: 6. The CDR3: CSANSLAGVYEQYF. CDR3 coding DNA: TGCAGTGCTAATTCACTAGCGGGAGTTTACGAGCAGTACTTC.

This rearrangement joins TRBV4-3 to TRBJ1-2; D may be TRBD1 (5 bases). The germline V and J ends were trimmed by 5 bases and 4 bases, with 26 bases remaining between them. This CDR3 region has 18 residues. Germline V gives CDR1 LGHNA, CDR2 YSLEER. The CDR3 loop is CASSASGTGTLVGYGYTF. The CDR3 DNA follows: TGCGCCAGCAGCGCATCCGGGACTGGAACCCTAGTTGGCTATGGCTACACCTTC.

This clonotype has just one count. J is TRBJ2-6 and V is TRBV5-4; the D is unclear. V shed 2 bases and J shed 1 base, with 10 bases lying between them. This CDR3 spans 16 amino acids. Germline V gene sequence: CDR1 SGHNT, CDR2 YYREEE (reference sequence). CDR3 amino acids: CASSFYLGSGANVLTF. CDR3 bases: TGTGCCAGCAGCTTCTACTTAGGGTCTGGGGCCAACGTCCTGACTTTC.

The sample holds many counts of this clonotype. The chain recombines TRBV5-1 with TRBJ2-7; possible D gene TRBD2, 5 bases. Germline V CDR1 and CDR2: SGHRS, YFSETQ. The CDR3 sequence is 17 residues long. The V and J ends lost 3 bases and 1 base respectively, with 20 bases between them. CDR3 in amino acids: CASSSPTSGDWSYEQYF. CDR3 coding DNA: TGCGCCAGCAGCTCCCCCACAAGCGGAGACTGGTCCTACGAGCAGTACTTC.

This clonotype has just a few counts. This rearrangement joins TRBV2 to TRBJ1-2, with 9 positions matching TRBD1. With V trimmed by 5 bases and J by 4 bases, 5 bases remained unmatched. The CDR3 consists of 14 residues. Per germline, CDR1 SNHLY and CDR2 FYNNEI. The CDR3 bases are TGTGCCAGCAGTACCGGGACAGGGATCTATGGCTACACCTTC. Translating gives CASSTGTGIYGYTF.

This clonotype was seen ten or more times. CDR3 amino acids: CSARGGSANTGELFF. The CDR3 nucleotides are TGCAGTGCTAGAGGGGGTAGCGCGAACACCGGGGAGCTGTTTTTT. This sequence joins TRBV20-1 and TRBJ2-2; D may be TRBD2 (5 bases). Germline V gives CDR1 DFQATT, CDR2 SNEGSKA (reference sequence). The CDR3 spans 15 residues. V was pared by 1 base and J by 0 bases, with 9 bases between.

A few counts support this clonotype. One junction end does not reproduce the germline sequence, and a read error may be involved. V gene TRBV7-3 combines with J gene TRBJ2-3; TRBD2 agrees at 9 bases. The CDR3 extends over 14 amino acids. Germline CDR1 reads SGHTA; CDR2 reads FQGTGA. CDR3 DNA sequence: TGTGCCAGCAGCGCCGGGACTAGCAAAGATACGCAGTATTTT. Translated, it gives CASSAGTSKDTQYF. Based on the CDR3 plus reference TRBV7-3 and TRBJ2-3, the full variable domain is GAGVSQTPSNKVTEKGKYVELRCDPISGHTALYWYRQSLGQGPEFLIYFQGTGAADDSGLPNDRFFAVRPEGSVSTLKIQRTERGDSAVYLCASSAGTSKDTQYFGPGTRLTVL.

J is TRBJ2-3 and V is TRBV28; D remains ambiguous. Germline lookup yields CDR1 MDHEN and CDR2 SYDVKM. The CDR3 is made up of 14 amino acids. V shed 7 bases and J shed 2 bases, with 13 bases lying between them. CDR3 in amino acids: CASKPPASTDTQYF. The CDR3 DNA reads as TGTGCCAGCAAACCGCCAGCCTCCACAGATACGCAGTATTTT.

The V call is TRBV5-4, the J call TRBJ2-7, with 8 bases aligning to TRBD1. The CDR3 extends over 14 amino acids. The germline V gene encodes CDR1 SGHNT and CDR2 YYREEE (reference sequence). Trimming removed 4 bases from V and 4 bases from J; junction bases left unmatched: 7. CDR3 sequence (DNA): TGTGCCAGCAGCCTCCAACAGGGGGGTTACGAGCAGTACTTC. Translated, it gives CASSLQQGGYEQYF.

In its sample, this clonotype was seen a few times. This chain connects TRBV24-1 to TRBJ2-7; 8 bases line up with TRBD1. CDR1 and CDR2 from the germline V gene are KGHDR and SFDVKD. V lost 7 bases, J lost 3 bases, and 19 bases stayed unmatched. This CDR3 is built from 18 residues. CDR3 coding DNA: TGTGCCACCAGCCATGCCGCCCCAGGAACAGGGGGGATCTACGAGCAGTACTTC. Translated, it gives CATSHAAPGTGGIYEQYF.

The chain links TRBV20-1 to TRBJ2-7; tentatively, D is TRBD1 (6 bases). V lost 5 bases, J lost 3 bases, and 14 bases lay in between. Germline loops: CDR1 DFQATT, CDR2 SNEGSKA (reference sequence). There are 13 residues in the CDR3. The DNA for the CDR3 is TGCAGTGCTCTACGGACAGAGCACTACGAGCAGTACTTC. It encodes CSALRTEHYEQYF.

The chain couples TRBV7-6 to TRBJ2-1; 7 bases match TRBD2. CDR3 length equals 15 residues. Germline CDR1 reads SGHVS; CDR2 reads FNYEAQ. V lost 5 bases to trimming and J lost 4 bases; unmatched junction nucleotides: 8. Here the CDR3 DNA reads TGTGCCAGCAGCGACGTAGCGGGTGAATACAATGAGCAGTTCTTC. This translates into CASSDVAGEYNEQFF.

This clonotype came up a few times. V usage is TRBV15 and J usage is TRBJ1-1; D gene unclear. Germline CDR1 LNHNV, CDR2 YYDKDF (reference sequence). Trimming left V 1 base short and J 3 bases short, with 3 bases between. The CDR3 extends over 12 amino acids. In DNA, the CDR3 is TGTGCCACCAGCAGAGGCTACACTGAAGCTTTCTTT. It specifies CATSRGYTEAFF.

The CDR3 reads CASSANHRGGETQYF. The CDR3 DNA follows: TGCGCCAGCAGCGCCAACCACAGGGGCGGAGAGACCCAGTACTTC. This sequence joins TRBV5-1 and TRBJ2-5, with 7 positions matching TRBD1. Germline CDR1 is SGHRS and CDR2 is YFSETQ. The trim removed 4 bases at V and 4 bases at J, leaving 10 bases unmatched. This CDR3 comprises 15 residues.

This clonotype occurred a few times. The J gene is TRBJ2-2, the V gene TRBV9, with TRBD1 matching over 9 bases. From germline, CDR1 is SGDLS and CDR2 YYNGEE. V trimming: 2 bases; J trimming: 6 bases; junction bases outside the gene matches: 5. The CDR3 runs 15 residues. CDR3 protein: CASSVRQGGAGELFF. The DNA for the CDR3 is TGTGCCAGCAGCGTTCGACAGGGGGGCGCCGGGGAGCTGTTTTTT.

This clonotype appeared a few times. CDR3 loop: CASSRLAGEGDEQFF. DNA for the CDR3: TGTGCCAGCAGCCGACTAGCGGGAGAGGGCGATGAGCAGTTCTTC. The chain couples TRBV7-2 to TRBJ2-1; 12 positions match TRBD2. The junction had 7 bases not matched to a gene; V was cut back by 5 bases and J by 8 bases. The CDR3 length is 15 residues. Germline CDR1 is SGHTA and CDR2 is FQGNSA.

The chain is built from TRBV6-6 and TRBJ1-1, with D possibly being TRBD1 (6 bases). Trimming took off 7 bases at V and 0 bases at J, with 15 bases between the two ends. Per the germline V gene, CDR1 is MNHNY and CDR2 is SVGAGI (reference sequence). The CDR3 is made up of 15 amino acids. This chain's CDR3 is CASTRRTVMNTEAFF. The CDR3 nucleotides are TGTGCCAGCACCCGACGGACAGTGATGAACACTGAAGCTTTCTTT.

There are a few counts of this clonotype. The chain employs TRBV6-2 or TRBV6-3 and TRBJ2-7; TRBD2 is a possible D gene (5 bases). Germline V lookup: CDR1 MNHEY, CDR2 SVGEGT. V lost 5 bases and J 5 bases, leaving 7 bases between the germline ends. The CDR3 is made up of 11 amino acids. The CDR3 nucleotides are TGTGCCAGCAGTACGACTAACGAGCAGTACTTC. It yields the protein CASSTTNEQYF.

The chain employs TRBV20-1 and TRBJ2-3; perhaps D is TRBD1 or TRBD2 (6 bases each). This CDR3 is built from 14 residues. Trimming took 5 bases from V and 7 from J, leaving 19 bases between them. The germline gives CDR1 DFQATT, CDR2 SNEGSKA (reference sequence). As DNA, the CDR3 is TGCAGTGCTCCCGTGCCCGGGGGCGGGCATACGCAGTATTTT. This translates into CSAPVPGGGHTQYF.

The V gene is TRBV25-1, the J gene TRBJ2-7; TRBD1 is a possible D gene (6 bases). The CDR3 sequence is 14 residues long. Germline V CDR1 and CDR2: MGHDK, SYGVNS. Trimming shortened V by 9 bases and J by 2 bases, and 17 bases separated the two germline ends. The CDR3 sequence is CASKKGEGTYEQYF. The CDR3 nucleotides are TGTGCCAGTAAGAAGGGGGAAGGGACCTACGAGCAGTACTTC.